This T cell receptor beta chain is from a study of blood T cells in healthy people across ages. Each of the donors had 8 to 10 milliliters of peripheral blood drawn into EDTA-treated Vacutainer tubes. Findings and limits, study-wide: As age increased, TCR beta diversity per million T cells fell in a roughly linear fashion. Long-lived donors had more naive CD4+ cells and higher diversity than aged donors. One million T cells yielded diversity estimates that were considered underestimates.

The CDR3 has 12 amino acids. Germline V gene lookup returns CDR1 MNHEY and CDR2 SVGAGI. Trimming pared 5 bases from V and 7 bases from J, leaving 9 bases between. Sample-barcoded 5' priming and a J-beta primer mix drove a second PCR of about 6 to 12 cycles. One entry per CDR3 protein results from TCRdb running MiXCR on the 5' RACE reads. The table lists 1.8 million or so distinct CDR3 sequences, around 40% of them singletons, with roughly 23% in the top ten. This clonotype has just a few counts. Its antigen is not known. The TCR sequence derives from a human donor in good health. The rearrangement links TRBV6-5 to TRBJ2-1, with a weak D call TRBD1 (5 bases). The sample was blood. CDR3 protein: CASSIRQNEQFF. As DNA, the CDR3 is TGTGCCAGCAGTATAAGACAGAATGAGCAGTTCTTC.